This entry describes one T cell receptor beta chain. The source of the sample is a study of blood T cells in healthy people across ages. Germline assignment: CDR1 SNHLY and CDR2 FYNNEI. The CDR3 has 14 amino acids. V lost 3 bases to trimming and J lost 4 bases, with 10 bases between them. The authors ran a second PCR of roughly 6 to 11 cycles using a sample-barcoded 5' primer and a J-beta primer mix. Each CDR3 protein is one row after TCRdb ran MiXCR on the 5' RACE reads. The repertoire includes over 1.5 million distinct CDR3 sequences, about 50% of them detected once, and 2% to 2.5% sits in the top ten. The draw of peripheral blood yielded ten milliliters from each donor.

This chain links TRBV2 with TRBJ1-5; no clear D. This receptor was obtained from a woman aged 40 to 55 in good health. The sample taken for sequencing was blood. The CDR3, as DNA: TGTGCCAGCAGTGATAGAGGAAGGAATCAGCCCCAGCATTTT. This translates into CASSDRGRNQPQHF.